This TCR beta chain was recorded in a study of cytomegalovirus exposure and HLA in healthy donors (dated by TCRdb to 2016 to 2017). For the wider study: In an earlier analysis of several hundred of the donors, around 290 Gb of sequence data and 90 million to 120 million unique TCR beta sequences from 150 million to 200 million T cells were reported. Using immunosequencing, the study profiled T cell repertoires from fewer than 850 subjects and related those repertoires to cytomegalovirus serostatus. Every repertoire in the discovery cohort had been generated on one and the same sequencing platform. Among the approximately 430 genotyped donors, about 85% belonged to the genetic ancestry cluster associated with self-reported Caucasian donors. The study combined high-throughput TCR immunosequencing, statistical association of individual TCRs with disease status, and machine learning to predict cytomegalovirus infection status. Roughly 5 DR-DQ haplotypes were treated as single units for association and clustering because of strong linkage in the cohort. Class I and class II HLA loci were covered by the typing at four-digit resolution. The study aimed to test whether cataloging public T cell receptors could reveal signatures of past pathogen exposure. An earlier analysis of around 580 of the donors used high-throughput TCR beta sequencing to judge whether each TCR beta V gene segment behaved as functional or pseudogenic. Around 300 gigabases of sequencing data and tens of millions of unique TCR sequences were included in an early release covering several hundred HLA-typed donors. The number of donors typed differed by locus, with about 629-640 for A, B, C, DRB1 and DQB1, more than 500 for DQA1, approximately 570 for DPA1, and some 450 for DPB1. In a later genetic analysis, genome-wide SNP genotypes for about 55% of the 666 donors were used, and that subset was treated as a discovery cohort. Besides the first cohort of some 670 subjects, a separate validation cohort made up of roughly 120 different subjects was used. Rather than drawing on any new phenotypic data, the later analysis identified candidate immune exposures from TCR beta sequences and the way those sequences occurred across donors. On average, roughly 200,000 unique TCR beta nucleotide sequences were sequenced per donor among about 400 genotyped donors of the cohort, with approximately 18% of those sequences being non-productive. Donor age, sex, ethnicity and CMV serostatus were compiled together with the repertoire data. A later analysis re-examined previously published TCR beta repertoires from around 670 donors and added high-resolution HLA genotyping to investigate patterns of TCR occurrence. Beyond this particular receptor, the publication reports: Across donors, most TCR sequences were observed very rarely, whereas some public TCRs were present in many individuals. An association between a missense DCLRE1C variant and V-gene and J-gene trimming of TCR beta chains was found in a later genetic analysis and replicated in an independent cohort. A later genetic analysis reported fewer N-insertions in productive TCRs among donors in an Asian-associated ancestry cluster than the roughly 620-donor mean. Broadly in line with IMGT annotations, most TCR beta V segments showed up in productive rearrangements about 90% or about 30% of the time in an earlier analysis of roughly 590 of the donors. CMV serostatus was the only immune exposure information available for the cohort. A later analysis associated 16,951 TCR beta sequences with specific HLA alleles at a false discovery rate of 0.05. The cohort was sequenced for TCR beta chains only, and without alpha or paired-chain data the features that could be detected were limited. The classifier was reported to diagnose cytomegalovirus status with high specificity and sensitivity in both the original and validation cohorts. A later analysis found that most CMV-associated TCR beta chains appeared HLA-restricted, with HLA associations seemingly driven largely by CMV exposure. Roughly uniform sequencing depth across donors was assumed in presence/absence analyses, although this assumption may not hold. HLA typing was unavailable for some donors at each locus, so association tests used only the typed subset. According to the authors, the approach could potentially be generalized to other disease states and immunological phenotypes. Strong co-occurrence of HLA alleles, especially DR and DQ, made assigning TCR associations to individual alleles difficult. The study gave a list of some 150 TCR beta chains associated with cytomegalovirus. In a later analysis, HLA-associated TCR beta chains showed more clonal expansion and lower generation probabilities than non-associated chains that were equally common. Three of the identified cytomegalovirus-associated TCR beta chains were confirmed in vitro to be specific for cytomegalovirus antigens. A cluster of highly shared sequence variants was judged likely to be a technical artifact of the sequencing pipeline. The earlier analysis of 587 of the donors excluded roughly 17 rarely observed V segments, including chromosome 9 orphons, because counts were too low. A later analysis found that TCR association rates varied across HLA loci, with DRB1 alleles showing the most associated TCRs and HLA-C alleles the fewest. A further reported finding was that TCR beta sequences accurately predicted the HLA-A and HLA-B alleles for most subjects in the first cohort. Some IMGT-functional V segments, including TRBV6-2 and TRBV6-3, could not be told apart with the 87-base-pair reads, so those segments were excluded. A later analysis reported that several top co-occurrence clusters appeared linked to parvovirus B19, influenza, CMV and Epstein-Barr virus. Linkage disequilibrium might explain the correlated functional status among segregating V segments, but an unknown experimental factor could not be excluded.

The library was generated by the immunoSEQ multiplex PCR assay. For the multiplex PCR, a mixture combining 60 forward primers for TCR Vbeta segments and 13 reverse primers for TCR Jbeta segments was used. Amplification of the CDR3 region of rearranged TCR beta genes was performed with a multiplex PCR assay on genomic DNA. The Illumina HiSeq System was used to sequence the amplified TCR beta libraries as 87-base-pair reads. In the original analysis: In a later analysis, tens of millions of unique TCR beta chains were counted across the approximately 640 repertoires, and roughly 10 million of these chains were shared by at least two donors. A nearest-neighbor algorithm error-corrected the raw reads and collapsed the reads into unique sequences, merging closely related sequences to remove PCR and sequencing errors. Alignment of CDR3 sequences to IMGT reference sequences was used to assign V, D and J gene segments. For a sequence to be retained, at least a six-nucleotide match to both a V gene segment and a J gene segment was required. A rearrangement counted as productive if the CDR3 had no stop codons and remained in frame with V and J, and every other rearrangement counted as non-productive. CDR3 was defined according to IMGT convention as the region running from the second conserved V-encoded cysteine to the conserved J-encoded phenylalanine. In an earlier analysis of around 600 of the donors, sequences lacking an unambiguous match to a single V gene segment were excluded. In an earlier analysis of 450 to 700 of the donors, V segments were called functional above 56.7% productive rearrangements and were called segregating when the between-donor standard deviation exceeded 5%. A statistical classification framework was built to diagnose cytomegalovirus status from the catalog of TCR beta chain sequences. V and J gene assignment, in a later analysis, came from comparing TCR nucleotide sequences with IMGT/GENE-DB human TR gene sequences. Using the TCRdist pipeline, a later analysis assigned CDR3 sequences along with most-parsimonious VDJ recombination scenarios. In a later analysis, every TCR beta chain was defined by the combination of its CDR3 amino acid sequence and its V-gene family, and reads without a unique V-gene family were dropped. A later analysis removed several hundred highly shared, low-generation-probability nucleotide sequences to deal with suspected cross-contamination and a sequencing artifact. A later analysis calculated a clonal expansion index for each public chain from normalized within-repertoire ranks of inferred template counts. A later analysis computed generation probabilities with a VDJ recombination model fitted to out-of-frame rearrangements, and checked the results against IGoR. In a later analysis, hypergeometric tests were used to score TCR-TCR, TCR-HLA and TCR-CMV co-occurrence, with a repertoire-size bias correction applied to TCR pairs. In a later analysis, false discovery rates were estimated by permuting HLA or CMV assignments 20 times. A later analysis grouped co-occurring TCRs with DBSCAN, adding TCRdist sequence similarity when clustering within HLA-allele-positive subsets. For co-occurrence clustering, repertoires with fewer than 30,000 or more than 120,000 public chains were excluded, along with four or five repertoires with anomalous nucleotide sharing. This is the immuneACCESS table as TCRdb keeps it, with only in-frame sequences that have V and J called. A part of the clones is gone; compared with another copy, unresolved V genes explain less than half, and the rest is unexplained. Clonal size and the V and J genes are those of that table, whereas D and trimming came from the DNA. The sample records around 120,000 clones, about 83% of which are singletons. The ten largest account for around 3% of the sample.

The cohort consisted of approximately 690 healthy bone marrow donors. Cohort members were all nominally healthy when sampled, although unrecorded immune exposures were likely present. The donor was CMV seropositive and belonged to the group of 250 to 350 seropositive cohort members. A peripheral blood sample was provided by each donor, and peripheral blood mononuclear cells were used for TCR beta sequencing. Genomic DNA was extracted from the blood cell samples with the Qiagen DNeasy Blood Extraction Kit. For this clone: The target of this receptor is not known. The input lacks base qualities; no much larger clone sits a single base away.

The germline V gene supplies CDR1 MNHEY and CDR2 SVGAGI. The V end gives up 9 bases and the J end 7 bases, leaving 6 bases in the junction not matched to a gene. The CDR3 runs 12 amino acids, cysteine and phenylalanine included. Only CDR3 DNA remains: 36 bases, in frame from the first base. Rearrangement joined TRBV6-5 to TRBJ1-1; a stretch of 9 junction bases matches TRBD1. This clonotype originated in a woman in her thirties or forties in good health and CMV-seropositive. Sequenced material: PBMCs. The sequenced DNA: TGTGCCAGTTACAGGGGGCGGGGTGAAGCTTTCTTT. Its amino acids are CASYRGRGEAFF.